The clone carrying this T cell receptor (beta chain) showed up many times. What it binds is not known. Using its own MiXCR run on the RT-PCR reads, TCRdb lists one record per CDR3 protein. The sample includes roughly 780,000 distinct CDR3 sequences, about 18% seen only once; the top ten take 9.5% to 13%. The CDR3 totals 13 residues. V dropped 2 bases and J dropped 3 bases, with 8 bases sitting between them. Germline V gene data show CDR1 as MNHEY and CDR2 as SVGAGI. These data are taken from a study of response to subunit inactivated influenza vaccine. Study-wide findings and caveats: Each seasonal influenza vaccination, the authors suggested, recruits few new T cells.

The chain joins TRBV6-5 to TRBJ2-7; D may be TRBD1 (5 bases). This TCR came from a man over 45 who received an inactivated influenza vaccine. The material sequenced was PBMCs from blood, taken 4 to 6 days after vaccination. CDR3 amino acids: CASSYLQGYEQYF. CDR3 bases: TGTGCCAGCAGTTACCTTCAGGGCTACGAGCAGTACTTC.